The rows below give T cell receptor beta chains drawn from one sample of a study of blood T cells in healthy people across ages. TCRdb re-called the 5' RACE reads through MiXCR, storing one row per CDR3 protein. This table holds about 680,000 distinct CDR3 sequences, 49% found once. The sample comprised blood. The receptor source for this set is a woman aged 55 to 70 in good health. Each CDR3 is given without its conserved first and last residue. A D gene is named only where the DNA matches it firmly.

d_call	v_call	cdr3_aa
NA	TRBV9	ASSVESSQETQY
NA	TRBV20-1	SARGGGPPFGIQY
NA	TRBV7-2	ASSSQLNEQF
TRBD1	TRBV28	ASSFGTGGLELF
TRBD2	TRBV15	ATSREVAGGEQY
NA	TRBV14	ASSQEAIYGYT
TRBD1	TRBV6-2/TRBV6-3	ASSPRQNPGTGPQH
NA	TRBV7-2	ASSSGTTNYGYT
NA	TRBV4-3	ASSQASGATNEKLF
NA	TRBV7-2	ASSLDGRDNEKLF
NA	TRBV12-3/TRBV12-4	ASRPTGDQETQY
NA	TRBV7-2	TSSLTPSRHLNTEAF
NA	TRBV28	ASSLLPFNEQF
NA	TRBV12-3/TRBV12-4	ASSQGTEQY
TRBD1	TRBV7-8	ASSSGQAKSTDTQY
TRBD2	TRBV9	ASSVAGAGVRGEQY
NA	TRBV5-4	ASSQDRGRVNEQY
TRBD2	TRBV7-2	ASRHGSGRTDTQY
TRBD2	TRBV7-9	ASSVPGLGFNEQF
TRBD1	TRBV9	ASSVGTGSSYEQY
NA	TRBV28	ASSLWHTGQANYGYT
TRBD2	TRBV4-2	ASSQVGGRVNEQY
TRBD2	TRBV28	ASSNSGSRREQY
NA	TRBV6-2/TRBV6-3	ASSYWPGSTEAF
NA	TRBV20-1	SATDRTDTQY
TRBD2	TRBV4-2	ASSRTGLVSNEQY
NA	TRBV7-3	ASSLTGGALAKNIQY
TRBD1	TRBV6-2/TRBV6-3	ASGQGVGYT
NA	TRBV7-9	ASSLAQSYTEAF
TRBD1	TRBV30	AWSVRTGGGYT
NA	TRBV30	AWRDRGSTDTQY
NA	TRBV7-9	ASSLGQFEQY
NA	TRBV11-2	ASSLNRVQAF
TRBD2	TRBV9	ASSEREAPKGGANVLT
TRBD2	TRBV7-3	ASSTSGRWGETQY
TRBD2	TRBV4-1	ASSQGAAGEQDTQY
NA	TRBV5-4	ASSLGTSLTDTQY
NA	TRBV20-1	SARAGMSPLH
TRBD2	TRBV12-3/TRBV12-4	ASSRELAGEITDTQY
NA	TRBV11-2	ASSLVFQFIRGPGPHGQF
TRBD1	TRBV24-1	ATSDRGQGKDTQY
NA	TRBV5-4	ASSLMGVGWKQF
TRBD2	TRBV4-3	ASSQDMFAGGSSNEQF
NA	TRBV24-1	ATSDSLTPWTLH
TRBD2	TRBV27	ASSLIGRGEDEQF
TRBD2	TRBV5-1	ASSPSGSSHYNEQF
TRBD2	TRBV5-1	ASSHAGGQETQY